The next 5 T cell receptor beta chains were all read from a single sample in a study of CD8+ T cells in alopecia areata. Sequencing relied on a cDNA template that was reverse transcribed from extracted RNA. Repertoires were generated with immunoSEQ multiplex PCR, while TCRdb's copy carries only in-frame clones and drops some. The sample shows some 150,000 clones, about two thirds of them seen only once. The sample taken for sequencing was CD8+ T cells sorted from blood. All receptors derive from a human donor in good health.

The chain uses TRBV27 and TRBJ2-4, with D perhaps matching TRBD2 (5 bases). The V end was cut by 2 bases, the J end by 2 bases, with 7 bases between. Per the germline V gene, CDR1 is MNHEY and CDR2 is SMNVEV (reference sequence). This CDR3 region has 14 residues. CDR3 nucleotides: TGTGCCAGCAGTTTACCGGGATCCAAAAACATTCAGTACTTC. Its translation: CASSLPGSKNIQYF.

This clone was observed a handful of times. The rearrangement links TRBV4-1 to TRBJ2-1, with TRBD2 as a possible D gene (5 bases). The CDR3 extends over 17 amino acids. Germline V gene data show CDR1 as MGHRA and CDR2 as YSYEKL. V lost 2 bases and J lost 4, with 18 bases in between. The CDR3 DNA sequence: TGCGCCAGCAGCCAATCACTATCGCGGAGGATATACAATGAGCAGTTCTTC. It encodes CASSQSLSRRIYNEQFF.

The rearrangement uses TRBV10-2 and TRBJ2-3; tentative D call: TRBD2 (5 bases). Germline V gene sequence: CDR1 WSHSY, CDR2 SAAADI. The V end lost 11 bases, the J end lost 1 base, and 16 bases lay between the germline ends. The CDR3 loop spans 14 amino acids. CDR3 DNA sequence: TGCGCCTGTCTCGAGGGCCTCGGCACAGATACGCAGTATTTT. Translated, it gives CACLEGLGTDTQYF.

The gene calls are TRBV29-1 and TRBJ2-3; D unresolved. Germline V lookup: CDR1 SQVTM, CDR2 ANQGSEA. The V end was cut by 4 bases, the J end by 4 bases, with 9 bases between. The CDR3 runs 12 residues. The CDR3 bases are TGCAGCGTTGTACTTTCGCCAGATACGCAGTATTTT. Protein: CSVVLSPDTQYF.

V gene TRBV29-1 combines with J gene TRBJ2-6; TRBD2 is a possible D gene (6 bases). Trimming stripped 2 bases from V and 0 bases from J, with 14 bases between. Germline CDR1 and CDR2: SQVTM and ANQGSEA. The CDR3 totals 17 residues. CDR3 protein: CSVESRDGGSGANVLTF. CDR3 nucleotides: TGCAGCGTTGAATCCCGGGACGGGGGCTCTGGGGCCAACGTCCTGACTTTC.